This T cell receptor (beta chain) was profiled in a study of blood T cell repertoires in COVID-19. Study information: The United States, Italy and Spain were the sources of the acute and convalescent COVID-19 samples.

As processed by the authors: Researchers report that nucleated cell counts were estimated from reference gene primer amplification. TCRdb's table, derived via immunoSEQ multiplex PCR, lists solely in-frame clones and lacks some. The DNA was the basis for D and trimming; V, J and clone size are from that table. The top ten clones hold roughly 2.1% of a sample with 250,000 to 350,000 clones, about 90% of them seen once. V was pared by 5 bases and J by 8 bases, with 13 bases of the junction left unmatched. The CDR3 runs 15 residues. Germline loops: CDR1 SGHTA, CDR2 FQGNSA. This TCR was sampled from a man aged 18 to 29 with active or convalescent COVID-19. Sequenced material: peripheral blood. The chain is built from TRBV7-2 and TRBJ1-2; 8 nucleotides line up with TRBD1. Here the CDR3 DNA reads TGTGCCAGCAGCCCAGAGGGGACAGGTATTCGGGGCTACACCTTC. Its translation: CASSPEGTGIRGYTF.